Each of the 16 T cell receptor beta chains below was sequenced from the same sample in a study of tumor-infiltrating lymphocytes in primary liver carcinoma. The 20-30 mg bulk tissue piece was not sorted before simultaneous RNA and DNA extraction. TCR beta cDNA was prepared out of 450 to 500 ng total RNA by means of a constant-region primer. ARM-PCR, slightly modified, supplied the TCR beta libraries through three nested multiplex PCR rounds. Each of the first two PCR rounds ran approximately 11 cycles with TRBV1-TRBV30 forward and C-beta reverse primers. TCRdb recomputed calls from the multiplex PCR reads with MiXCR, one row per CDR3 protein. The sample contains approximately 100,000 distinct CDR3 sequences, around two thirds of which appear only once. Sample: liver tumor tissue from sampling region 2. As to subset: tumor region T2, inferior pole. The source is an older woman with primary liver carcinoma and hepatitis B virus infection.

This clonotype was seen only once. The conserved final phenylalanine or tryptophan is absent from the CDR3, which likely points to a read error. This rearrangement joins TRBV29-1 to TRBJ1-1; perhaps TRBD1 as D (5 bases). From germline, CDR1 is SQVTM and CDR2 ANQGSEA. The CDR3 has 17 amino acids. Between the trimmed V and J ends, which lost 3 bases and 3 bases, there was a span of 23 bases. CDR3 region: CSVDREGPTVMDTEAFL. The DNA for the CDR3 is TGCAGCGTTGACAGGGAGGGGCCTACGGTCATGGACACTGAAGCTTTCCTT.

In its sample, this clonotype was seen many times. The J gene is TRBJ1-6, the V gene TRBV7-9; TRBD1 might be the D (5 bases). The germline V and J ends were trimmed by 4 bases and 10 bases, with 11 bases remaining between them. From germline, CDR1 is SEHNR and CDR2 FQNEAQ (reference sequence). This CDR3 spans 13 amino acids. The CDR3 is CASSWDPNSPLHF. As DNA, the CDR3 is TGTGCCAGCAGCTGGGACCCCAACTCACCCCTCCACTTT.

The table lists this clonotype with a count of one. A much larger clone is a single base away; this may be a read error. The chain combines TRBV28 with TRBJ2-7, with D possibly being TRBD1 (6 bases). The CDR3 is made up of 15 amino acids. Germline CDR1 and CDR2: MDHEN and SYDVKM. CDR3 bases: TGTGTCAGCAGTCCCCAGGGGCCCCTCCTTTACGAGCAGTACTTC. Amino acids: CVSSPQGPLLYEQYF.

This clonotype was counted at least ten times. J is TRBJ1-3 and V is TRBV19; 9 bases map to TRBD1. This CDR3 contains 17 residues. CDR1 is LNHDA, CDR2 SQIVND, per germline (reference sequence). With V trimmed by 3 bases and J by 0 bases, 6 bases remained unmatched. The CDR3: CASSILQGAGSGNTIYF. The CDR3 DNA is TGTGCCAGTAGTATTTTACAGGGGGCCGGCTCTGGAAACACCATATATTTT.

This clonotype was recorded only once. Likely a read error: the CDR3 ends without its conserved phenylalanine or tryptophan. V is TRBV28 and J is TRBJ2-6; the D is unclear. This CDR3 contains 16 residues. The V gene's germline CDR1 is MDHEN and CDR2 SYDVKM. Trimming cost V 7 bases and J 0 bases, with 13 bases left between them. The CDR3 sequence: CASNTYTSSGANVLTL. The CDR3 DNA follows: TGTGCCAGCAATACCTACACGAGCTCTGGGGCCAACGTCCTGACTTTA.

As to this clonotype: One end of the junction does not line up with germline, which may come from a read error. The chain uses TRBV4-2 and TRBJ2-5; 9 bases fit TRBD2. The CDR3 runs 16 residues. Germline assignment: CDR1 LGHNA and CDR2 YNFKEQ. The CDR3 sequence: CVSSQDPAGGHEAQYF. The CDR3 coding sequence is TGTGTCAGCAGCCAAGATCCAGCGGGAGGTCATGAGGCCCAGTACTTC.

This clonotype counts as medium-sized. The V and J genes are TRBV11-2 and TRBJ2-7; the D call may be TRBD1 or TRBD2 (6 bases each). The CDR3 spans 13 residues. V lost 7 bases, J lost 7 bases, and 17 bases lay in between. From germline, CDR1 is SGHAT and CDR2 FQNNGV. As DNA, the CDR3 is TGTGCCAGCACGGGACGGGGGCAGGAGGAGCAGTACTTC. It translates to CASTGRGQEEQYF.

This clonotype was observed a few times. A read error may be the cause here, since a much bigger clone is one base away. The chain combines TRBV10-3 with TRBJ1-1, with D perhaps TRBD1 (6 bases). Germline CDR1 reads ENHRY; CDR2 reads SYGVKD. The CDR3 consists of 14 residues. CDR3 in DNA: TGTACCATCAGTGAGCAAAGGGGGGACACTGAAGCTTTCTTT. Encoded protein: CTISEQRGDTEAFF.

Concerning this clonotype: A clone one base away is much larger, so this may be a read error. This chain joins TRBV7-8 and TRBJ2-3; no clear D gene. The CDR3 consists of 12 residues. The germline V gene has CDR1 SGHVS and CDR2 FQNEAQ. CDR3 in amino acids: CASSLAIDMQYF. The DNA for the CDR3 is TGTGCCAGCAGCTTAGCGATAGATATGCAGTATTTT.

As to this clonotype: This likely comes from a read error, as the CDR3 has no conserved phenylalanine or tryptophan at its end. This chain links TRBV29-1 with TRBJ2-5; no clear D gene. Germline loops: CDR1 SQVTM, CDR2 ANQGSEA. The length of the CDR3 is 13 residues. Trimming pared 7 bases from V and 4 bases from J, leaving 16 bases between. CDR3 sequence reads: CSAPLLGRETQYL. In nucleotides, the CDR3 is TGCAGCGCACCCCTTCTTGGTAGAGAGACCCAGTACCTC.

About this clonotype itself: The conserved closing phenylalanine or tryptophan is absent in this CDR3, likely reflecting a read error. The chain is built from TRBV11-2 and TRBJ2-7; 7 nucleotides line up with TRBD2. The CDR3 spans 17 residues. Germline-derived CDR1 and CDR2 are SGHAT and FQNNGV. CDR3 residues: CTSSLAEGLFNSYEQYY. For the CDR3, the DNA is TGTACCAGCAGCCTAGCGGAGGGCCTCTTTAATAGCTACGAGCAGTACTAC.

The chain recombines TRBV11-1 with TRBJ2-3; D not resolved. This CDR3 region has 15 residues. Trimming left V 7 bases short and J 2 bases short, with 16 bases between. CDR1 and CDR2 from the germline V gene are SGHAT and FQDESV (reference sequence). Written as DNA, the CDR3 is TGTGCCAGCAATCGCTCTTCGGAGTTCACAGATACGCAGTATTTT. Translation gives CASNRSSEFTDTQYF.

Worth noting for this clonotype: Sequence at one end of the junction differs from germline and may be a read error. This rearrangement joins TRBV11-2 to TRBJ2-3, with TRBD2 matching 7 bases. In germline, CDR1 is SGHAT, CDR2 FQNNGV. This CDR3 has 15 amino acids. This chain's CDR3 is CASSFGLGHTGTQYF. CDR3 bases: TGTGCCAGCAGCTTCGGACTAGGACACACAGGTACGCAATATTTT. The whole variable domain, remainder taken from reference TRBV11-2 and TRBJ2-3, is EAGVAQSPRYKIIEKRQSVAFWCNPISGHATLYWYQQILGQGPKLLIQFQNNGVVDDSQLPKDRFSAERLKGVDSTLKIQPAKLEDSAVYLCASSFGLGHTGTQYFGPGTRLTVL.

As to this clonotype: A read error may account for a junction end that differs from germline. This chain links TRBV6-1 with TRBJ2-7; 7 bases are a match to TRBD1. This CDR3 is 14 amino acids long. Germline lookup yields CDR1 MNHNS and CDR2 SASEGT. The CDR3 loop reads CGSSETGEFYEQYF. The CDR3 nucleotides are TGTGGCAGCAGTGAAACAGGGGAATTCTACGAGCAGTACTTC.

V is TRBV6-2 or TRBV6-3 and J is TRBJ2-7; D is possibly TRBD2 (7 bases). The V end lost 5 bases, the J end lost 3 bases, and 20 bases lay between the germline ends. Germline V gene lookup returns CDR1 MNHEY and CDR2 SVGEGT. The length of the CDR3 is 16 residues. CDR3 in DNA: TGTGCCAGCAGTCCTTTGGGGGCGGGAGCGAACTACGAGCAGTACTTC. It yields the protein CASSPLGAGANYEQYF.

This chain links TRBV4-2 with TRBJ1-6; TRBD1 is a possible D gene (6 bases). V was shortened by 9 bases and J by 5 bases, with 17 bases between the two germline ends. In germline, CDR1 is LGHNA, CDR2 YNFKEQ. The CDR3 runs to 15 residues. CDR3 DNA: TGTGCCAGTGGGGATGCAGGGGAACATAATTCACCCCTCCACTTT. Protein: CASGDAGEHNSPLHF.